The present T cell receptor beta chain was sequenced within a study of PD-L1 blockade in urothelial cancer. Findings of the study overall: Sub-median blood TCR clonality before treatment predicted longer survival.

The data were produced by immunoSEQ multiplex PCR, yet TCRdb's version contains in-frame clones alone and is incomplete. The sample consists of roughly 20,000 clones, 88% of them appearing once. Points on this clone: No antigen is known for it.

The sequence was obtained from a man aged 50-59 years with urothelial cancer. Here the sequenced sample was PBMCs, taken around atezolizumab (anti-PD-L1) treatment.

CDR3 protein: CASSSGGKGYGYTF. DNA of the CDR3: TGTGCCAGCAGTTCAGGGGGCAAGGGCTATGGCTACACCTTC. The chain carries TRBV28 and TRBJ1-2; 8 bases match TRBD1. The germline V gene has CDR1 MDHEN and CDR2 SYDVKM. V gave up 4 bases and J gave up 4 bases; unmatched junction bases: 5. This CDR3 is built from 14 residues.